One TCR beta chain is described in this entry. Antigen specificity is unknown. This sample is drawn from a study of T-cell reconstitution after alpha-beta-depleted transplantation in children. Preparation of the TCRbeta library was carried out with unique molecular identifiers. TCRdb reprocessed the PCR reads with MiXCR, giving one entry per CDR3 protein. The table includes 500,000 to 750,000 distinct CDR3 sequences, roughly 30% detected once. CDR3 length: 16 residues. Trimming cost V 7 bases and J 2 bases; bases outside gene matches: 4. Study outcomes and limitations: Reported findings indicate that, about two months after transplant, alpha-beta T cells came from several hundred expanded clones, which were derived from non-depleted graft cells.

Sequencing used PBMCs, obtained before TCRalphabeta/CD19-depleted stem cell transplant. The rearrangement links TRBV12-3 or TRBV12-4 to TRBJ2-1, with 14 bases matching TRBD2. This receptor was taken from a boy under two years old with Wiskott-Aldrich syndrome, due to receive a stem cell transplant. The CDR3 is CASNPGLAGAYNEQFF. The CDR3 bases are TGTGCCAGCAATCCGGGACTAGCGGGAGCCTACAATGAGCAGTTCTTC.